The TCR beta chain under discussion was sequenced for a study of blood T cells in healthy people across ages. This clonotype was found a few times. In each sample, at least 6.5 million PBMCs were isolated. Per sample, extraction of total RNA gave at least 5 micrograms in every case. V gave up 3 bases and J gave up 2 bases, with 11 bases separating them. Germline-derived CDR1 and CDR2 are DFQATT and SNEGSKA (reference sequence). This CDR3 comprises 14 residues. The second PCR ran about 6 to 12 cycles with a sample-barcoded 5' primer and J-beta primers. Unique molecular identifiers of 12 random nucleotides labeled each cDNA. TCRdb independently ran MiXCR on the 5' RACE reads; one entry per CDR3 protein. The sample has 1.5 million to 2 million distinct CDR3 sequences; under 30% are singletons.

Sample: blood. This clonotype was sampled from a woman in her twenties or thirties in good health. This sequence joins TRBV20-1 and TRBJ2-4; no clear D. CDR3 region: CSASYLGTKNIQYF. DNA for the CDR3: TGCAGTGCTAGTTACCTTGGGACCAAAAACATTCAGTACTTC.